The source of this T cell receptor (beta chain) is a study of human T cells and chemical hapten exposure. Whole-study findings and limits: TCRs at a frequency above 1 in 1000 stayed unchanged with DPC sensitization.

With 0 bases clipped from V and 3 bases from J, the junction kept 2 bases outside the gene matches. CDR3 length: 13 amino acids. Germline V gene data show CDR1 as DFQATT and CDR2 as SNEGSKA (reference sequence). This clonotype was seen at least ten times. The antigen is undetermined. Total RNA extraction was carried out from unfractionated whole blood. The library labeled individual cDNA molecules by adding unique molecular identifiers to them. TCRdb analysed the 5' RACE reads with MiXCR anew, one entry per CDR3 protein. The sample has tens of thousands of distinct CDR3 sequences, 6% to 8.5% seen once.

This chain connects TRBV20-1 to TRBJ2-7, with 7 bases fitting TRBD1. The TCR was taken from a male donor in good health. The DNA for the CDR3 is TGCAGTGCTAGAGATTGGGACAGCTACGAGCAGTACTTC. It yields the protein CSARDWDSYEQYF.